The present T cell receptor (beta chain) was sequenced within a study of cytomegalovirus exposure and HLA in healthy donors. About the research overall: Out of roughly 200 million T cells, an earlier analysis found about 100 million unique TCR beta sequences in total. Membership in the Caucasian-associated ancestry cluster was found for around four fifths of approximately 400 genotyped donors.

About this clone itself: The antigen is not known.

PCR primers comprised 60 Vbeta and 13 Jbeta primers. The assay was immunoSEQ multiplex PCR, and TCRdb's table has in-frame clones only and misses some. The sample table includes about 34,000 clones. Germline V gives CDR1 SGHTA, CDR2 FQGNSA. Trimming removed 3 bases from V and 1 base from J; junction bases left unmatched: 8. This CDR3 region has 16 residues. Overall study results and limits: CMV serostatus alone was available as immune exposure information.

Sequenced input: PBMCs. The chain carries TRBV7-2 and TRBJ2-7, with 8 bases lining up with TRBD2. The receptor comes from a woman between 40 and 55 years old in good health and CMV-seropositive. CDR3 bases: TGTGCCAGCAGCTTCTCCTCTAGCGGGTCGTCCTACGAGCAGTACTTC. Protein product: CASSFSSSGSSYEQYF.